Below are 18 T cell receptor beta chains sequenced from a single sample in a study of T cells in Graves' hyperthyroidism and ophthalmopathy. RNA transcripts provided the source from which TCR beta CDR3 regions were amplified. HTBI primers drove first-round RT-PCR of the TCR CDR3. Via MiXCR, TCRdb re-called the multiplex PCR reads, giving one row per CDR3 protein. The repertoire has under 200,000 distinct CDR3 sequences, over 8% of them found once; the top ten carry around 20%. The sequencing sample was made of blood. The receptors originated from a woman between 18 and 30 years old with Graves' hyperthyroidism that later progressed to Graves' ophthalmopathy.

This clonotype has at least ten counts. This sequence joins TRBV30 and TRBJ1-1; D is unresolved. CDR1 is GTSNPN, CDR2 SVGIG, per germline (reference sequence). The CDR3 totals 16 residues. Between the trimmed V and J ends, which lost 2 bases and 1 base, there was a span of 17 bases. The CDR3 DNA is TGTGCCTGGAGTACATTTATATTTGGGGAGAACACTGAAGCTTTCTTT. Amino acids: CAWSTFIFGENTEAFF.

This clonotype appeared many times. J is TRBJ2-1 and V is TRBV6-6, with D tentatively TRBD2 (5 bases). The CDR3 contains 17 residues. The germline V gene has CDR1 MNHNY and CDR2 SVGAGI (reference sequence). V was shortened by 4 bases and J by 7 bases, with 23 bases between the two germline ends. The chain's CDR3 is CASSSSGTPRGWNEQFF. In nucleotides, the CDR3 is TGTGCCAGCAGTTCCTCAGGTACCCCCCGGGGTTGGAATGAGCAGTTCTTC.

This clonotype has a count of ten or more. The rearrangement joins TRBV20-1 to TRBJ1-5; 9 bases are shared with TRBD1. V gave up 1 base and J gave up 5 bases; unmatched junction bases: 15. The CDR3 sequence is 18 residues long. Germline CDR1 and CDR2: DFQATT and SNEGSKA (reference sequence). For the CDR3, the DNA is TGCAGTGCTAGAGCGGTTGACCTCCGGACAGGGGAATATCAGCCCCAGCATTTT. This codes for CSARAVDLRTGEYQPQHF.

This clonotype was detected a few times. A much larger clone lies one base from this, so it may be a read error. J is TRBJ2-3 and V is TRBV29-1; D is undetermined. The germline V gene encodes CDR1 SQVTM and CDR2 ANQGSEA. The CDR3 loop spans 15 amino acids. The CDR3 protein is CSVKRVGRPTDAQYF. The CDR3 DNA reads TGCAGCGTTAAAAGAGTGGGCAGGCCCACAGATGCGCAGTATTTT.

This clonotype was observed at least ten times. The genes are TRBV19 and TRBJ1-1; D ambiguous. Germline CDR1 reads LNHDA; CDR2 reads SQIVND (reference sequence). V lost 7 bases and J lost 4, with 10 bases in between. This CDR3 spans 12 amino acids. CDR3 sequence reads: CASIHGSTEAFF. DNA for the CDR3: TGTGCCAGTATTCATGGGAGCACTGAAGCTTTCTTT.

At least ten counts were recorded for this clonotype. J is TRBJ2-5 and V is TRBV2; 8 bases agree with TRBD1. V was clipped by 5 bases and J by 5 bases; unmatched bases: 7. Germline assignment: CDR1 SNHLY and CDR2 FYNNEI. The CDR3 is 14 residues long. This chain's CDR3 is CASSTGTGSETQYF. The CDR3 DNA follows: TGTGCCAGCAGTACCGGGACAGGTTCGGAGACCCAGTACTTC. Full variable domain (missing parts from reference TRBV2 and TRBJ2-5): EPEVTQTPSHQVTQMGQEVILRCVPISNHLYFYWYRQILGQKVEFLVSFYNNEISEKSEIFDDQFSVERPDGSNFTLKIRSTKLEDSAMYFCASSTGTGSETQYFGPGTRLLVL.

This clonotype was counted many times. V is TRBV11-2 and J is TRBJ2-1; D gene uncertain. Germline assignment: CDR1 SGHAT and CDR2 FQNNGV. The CDR3 totals 14 residues. V lost 1 base to trimming and J lost 4 bases, with 8 bases between them. The CDR3 DNA is TGTGCCAGCAGCTTAGTTACTCGTTACAATGAGCAGTTCTTC. It specifies CASSLVTRYNEQFF.

This clonotype has at least ten counts. The rearrangement links TRBV24-1 to TRBJ1-4; 8 bases are a match to TRBD1. The CDR3 runs to 13 residues. Germline loops: CDR1 KGHDR, CDR2 SFDVKD. V shed 7 bases and J 8 bases; nucleotides not matched to a gene: 5. In DNA, the CDR3 is TGTGCCACCAGCAGGGGGCCGAGGGAAAAACTGTTTTTT. It is translated as CATSRGPREKLFF.

The sample holds many counts of this clonotype. This chain joins TRBV27 and TRBJ1-1; 10 bases are a match to TRBD1. The CDR3 length is 12 residues. Per germline, CDR1 MNHEY and CDR2 SMNVEV (reference sequence). Trimming took 4 bases from V and 11 from J; bases not matched to a gene: 4. The CDR3 DNA reads as TGTGCCAGCAGTTCCCGGACAGGGGGGGCTTTCTTT. Protein sequence: CASSSRTGGAFF.

Points on this clonotype: With a much larger clone just one base away, this may be a read error. The V call is TRBV12-3 or TRBV12-4, the J call TRBJ2-5; D possibly corresponds to TRBD2 (6 bases). The ends were cut back, 8 bases at V and 7 bases at J, with 17 bases in the middle. The CDR3 is 13 amino acids. In DNA form, the CDR3 reads TGTGCCAGCGCCCGGGGCCCGGAGGGGACCCAGTACTTC. Its protein is CASARGPEGTQYF.

This clonotype was counted ten times or more. CDR3 in amino acids: CASSSSDGRLYNEQFF. In DNA, the CDR3 is TGTGCCAGCAGTTCCTCCGACGGACGGCTATACAATGAGCAGTTCTTC. This chain joins TRBV28 and TRBJ2-1; D gene unclear. Germline-derived CDR1 and CDR2 are MDHEN and SYDVKM. This CDR3 is 16 amino acids long. Trimming shortened V by 4 bases and J by 4 bases, and 17 bases separated the two germline ends.

The sample holds many counts of this clonotype. The gene calls are TRBV2 and TRBJ1-1; TRBD1 is a possible D gene (5 bases). The germline CDR1 and CDR2 sequences are SNHLY and FYNNEI. Trimming took off 8 bases at V and 0 bases at J, with 13 bases between the two ends. The CDR3 is 14 residues long. The CDR3 nucleotides read TGTGCCAGCCGACCGGGACTGATGAACACTGAAGCTTTCTTT. Encoded protein: CASRPGLMNTEAFF.

This clonotype was counted a few times. The chain carries TRBV30 and TRBJ1-6; D remains unclear. The V gene lost 2 bases and the J gene lost 0 bases, with 8 bases spanning the gap. CDR1 and CDR2 from the germline V gene are GTSNPN and SVGIG (reference sequence). This CDR3 is built from 15 residues. The CDR3 here is CAWSRSYSYNSPLHF. Written as DNA, the CDR3 is TGTGCCTGGAGTCGGAGTTACTCCTATAATTCACCCCTCCACTTT.

This clonotype was seen a few times. This rearrangement joins TRBV10-2 to TRBJ2-3, with TRBD2 matching over 9 bases. The CDR3 has 15 residues. V lost 5 bases and J lost 4; bases outside the gene matches: 7. Germline V gene sequence: CDR1 WSHSY, CDR2 SAAADI. The CDR3 nucleotides are TGCGCCAGCAGTCTTCTAGCGGGACCCTCAGATACGCAGTATTTT. This gives the protein CASSLLAGPSDTQYF.

This clonotype was picked up many times. The chain has TRBV6-1 and TRBJ2-1; 14 bases are a match to TRBD2. The CDR3 length is 14 residues. V shed 7 bases, J shed 12 bases, and the junction held 8 bases outside the gene matches. Germline assignment: CDR1 MNHNS and CDR2 SASEGT. The CDR3 reads CASNRLAGGPWQFF. The CDR3 region has the DNA TGTGCCAGCAACAGACTAGCGGGGGGGCCTTGGCAGTTCTTC.

This clonotype was seen a handful of times. The J gene is TRBJ2-1, the V gene TRBV20-1; 10 bases line up with TRBD2. CDR3 length: 16 amino acids. With 4 bases clipped from V and 5 bases from J, the junction kept 11 bases outside the gene matches. Per the germline V gene, CDR1 is DFQATT and CDR2 is SNEGSKA (reference sequence). The CDR3 nucleotides read TGCAGTGCTAACAGGGAAGTAGCGGGGGGCCACAATGAGCAGTTCTTC. This encodes CSANREVAGGHNEQFF.

This clonotype was seen ten or more times. The rearrangement joins TRBV10-3 to TRBJ1-5, with D hard to call. Per the germline V gene, CDR1 is ENHRY and CDR2 is SYGVKD. The CDR3 covers 13 residues. V shed 0 bases and J shed 5 bases, with 5 bases lying between them. The CDR3 spells CAISESWDQPQHF. In DNA form, the CDR3 reads TGTGCCATCAGTGAGTCCTGGGATCAGCCCCAGCATTTT.

This clonotype was seen a handful of times. The rearrangement joins TRBV5-1 to TRBJ1-3; D not resolved. The germline gives CDR1 SGHRS, CDR2 YFSETQ. V was trimmed by 0 bases and J by 0 bases, leaving 4 bases between them. The CDR3 covers 14 residues. In nucleotides, the CDR3 is TGCGCCAGCAGCTTGGATGTCTCTGGAAACACCATATATTTT. It codes for CASSLDVSGNTIYF.